The clone carrying this TCR beta chain was found once. Clinical histories supplied by participants themselves formed the basis of cohort assignment. Trimming removed 3 bases from V and 0 bases from J, with 9 bases in between. The CDR3 contains 14 residues. In germline, CDR1 is SGHRS, CDR2 YFSETQ. These data originate in a study of blood T cell repertoires in COVID-19. Study summary: The analysed material was cDNA or gDNA that came from T cells, B-cell-depleted T cells, or PBMCs.

Assay used: immunoSEQ multiplex PCR; TCRdb lists only in-frame clones, some missing. The repertoire has 200,000 to 300,000 clones, approximately 86% of them found once; the top ten carry roughly 3.1%. Sequencing was carried out using PBMCs or T cells enriched from blood (not recorded which). The sequence was collected from a middle-aged woman with acute COVID-19. The J gene is TRBJ1-1, the V gene TRBV5-1; perhaps TRBD1 as D (5 bases). CDR3 region: CASSSQGVNTEAFF. The CDR3 bases are TGCGCCAGCAGCTCCCAGGGTGTGAACACTGAAGCTTTCTTT.